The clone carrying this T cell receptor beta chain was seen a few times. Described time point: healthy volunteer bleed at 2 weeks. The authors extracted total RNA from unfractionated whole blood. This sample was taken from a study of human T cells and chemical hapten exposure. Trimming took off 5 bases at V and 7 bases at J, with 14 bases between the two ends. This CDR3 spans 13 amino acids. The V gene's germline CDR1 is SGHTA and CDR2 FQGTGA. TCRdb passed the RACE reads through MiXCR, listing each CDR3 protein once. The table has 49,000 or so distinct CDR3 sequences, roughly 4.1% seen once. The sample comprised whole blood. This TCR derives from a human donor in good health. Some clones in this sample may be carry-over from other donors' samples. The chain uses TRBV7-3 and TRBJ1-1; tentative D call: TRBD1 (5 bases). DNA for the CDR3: TGTGCCAGCAGCGCGGGACGGTGGGATGAAGCTTTCTTT. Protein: CASSAGRWDEAFF.